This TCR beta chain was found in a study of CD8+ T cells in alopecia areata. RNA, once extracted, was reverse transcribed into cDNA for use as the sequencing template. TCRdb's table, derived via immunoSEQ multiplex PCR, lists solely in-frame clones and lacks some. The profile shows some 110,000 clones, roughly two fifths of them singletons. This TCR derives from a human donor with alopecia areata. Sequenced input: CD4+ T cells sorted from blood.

CDR3 protein: CASSLDNLVSYNEQFF. CDR3 coding DNA: TGTGCCAGCAGCTTAGATAACCTAGTTTCCTACAATGAGCAGTTCTTC. V usage is TRBV11-2 and J usage is TRBJ2-1; no definite D call. Trimming took 0 bases from V and 1 from J, leaving 10 bases between them. The CDR3 loop spans 16 amino acids. Germline-derived CDR1 and CDR2 are SGHAT and FQNNGV.